This T cell receptor beta chain was captured in a study of PD-L1 blockade in urothelial cancer. V lost 8 bases and J lost 6, with 23 bases in between. The CDR3 contains 16 residues. Per the germline V gene, CDR1 is SGHVS and CDR2 is FQNEAQ. The time point: peripheral blood 6 weeks after treatment start. Clones were sequenced by immunoSEQ multiplex PCR, and TCRdb holds only the in-frame ones, with some missing. The data contain around 80,000 clones, approximately 90% of them singletons. This rearrangement joins TRBV7-8 to TRBJ2-1, with D perhaps matching TRBD2 (5 bases). The TCR sequence derives from an elderly woman with urothelial cancer. The source material was PBMCs, sampled around atezolizumab (anti-PD-L1) treatment. For the CDR3, the DNA is TGTGCCAGCCTACACCGGGAACTGCGGATGAGCAATGAGCAGTTCTTC. This gives the protein CASLHRELRMSNEQFF. The entire variable domain, with the rest obtained from reference TRBV7-8 and TRBJ2-1, is as follows: GAGVSQSPRYKVAKRGQDVALRCDPISGHVSLFWYQQALGQGPEFLTYFQNEAQLDKSGLPSDRFFAERPEGSVSTLKIQRTQQEDSAVYLCASLHRELRMSNEQFFGPGTRLTVL.